A selection of T cell receptor beta chains follows, all from one sample in a study of cytomegalovirus exposure and HLA in healthy donors. Profiled with immunoSEQ multiplex PCR; TCRdb holds only in-frame clones, not every one. The table shows about 130,000 clones, with 60% to 80% occurring only once. The specimen was PBMCs. All receptors derive from a male donor in good health and CMV-seronegative. The CDR3 runs from the conserved cysteine through the conserved F or W. A D gene is named only where the DNA matches it firmly. Where a row states a size, it is once, few, many or the class of an expanded clone; other rows omit it.

DNA: TGTGCCAGCGCTGAGGGCGTTGGAAACACCATATATTTT
CDR3: CASAEGVGNTIYF
J: TRBJ1-3
size: NA
D: NA
V: TRBV2

DNA: TGCGCCAGCAGCCCGGGACTCCCGAGTCGCGAGCAGTACTTC
CDR3: CASSPGLPSREQYF
J: TRBJ2-7
size: medium-sized
D: NA
V: TRBV4-1

DNA: TGCGCCAGCAGCCAAGCTAAGGGGGGGCGACTGATGAACACTGAAGCTTTCTTT
CDR3: CASSQAKGGRLMNTEAFF
J: TRBJ1-1
size: NA
D: NA
V: TRBV4-3

DNA: TGTGCCAGCAGCGTAGGGCCCCGACAGGGTGCGCGGTCCGAGCAGTACTTC
CDR3: CASSVGPRQGARSEQYF
J: TRBJ2-7
size: NA
D: TRBD1
V: TRBV9

DNA: TGTGCCAGCAGCGCCGATGGACAGGTTTTTGACATTCAGTACTTC
CDR3: CASSADGQVFDIQYF
J: TRBJ2-4
size: NA
D: TRBD1
V: TRBV7-9

DNA: TGTGCCAGCAGCCTGGCTGCTACCGAGGGGACCCAGTACTTC
CDR3: CASSLAATEGTQYF
J: TRBJ2-5
size: few
D: NA
V: TRBV5-5

DNA: TGTGCCAGCAGTGAGAGTAGCGGGGATAGCACAGATACGCAGTATTTT
CDR3: CASSESSGDSTDTQYF
J: TRBJ2-3
size: NA
D: TRBD2
V: TRBV6-4

DNA: TGTGCCAGCACCCGGGGCTCTGGAAACACCATATATTTT
CDR3: CASTRGSGNTIYF
J: TRBJ1-3
size: NA
D: NA
V: TRBV6-1

DNA: TGTGCCAGCAGTGAGAGGTACACCGGGGAGCTGTTTTTT
CDR3: CASSERYTGELFF
J: TRBJ2-2
size: NA
D: NA
V: TRBV6-1

DNA: TGTGCCAGCAGTGACCCTGGGACTAGCGTGGGGCAGTTCTTC
CDR3: CASSDPGTSVGQFF
J: TRBJ2-1
size: NA
D: TRBD2
V: TRBV6-1

DNA: TGTGCCAGCAGTGAAGCTCACAGCAGCACTGAAGCTTTCTTT
CDR3: CASSEAHSSTEAFF
J: TRBJ1-1
size: few
D: NA
V: TRBV6-1

DNA: TGCGCCAGCAGCTCACAGGGTCCCGGGGAGCTGTTTTTT
CDR3: CASSSQGPGELFF
J: TRBJ2-2
size: NA
D: NA
V: TRBV5-1

DNA: TGCGCCAGCAGCCCGATCCAGGGGACCCCCGGGGAGCTGTTTTTT
CDR3: CASSPIQGTPGELFF
J: TRBJ2-2
size: once
D: NA
V: TRBV5-1

DNA: TGTGCCAGCAGCGTGACAGGGGTTCTGCACGAGCAGTACTTC
CDR3: CASSVTGVLHEQYF
J: TRBJ2-7
size: NA
D: TRBD1
V: TRBV7-9

DNA: TGTGCCAGCTCACCCCTACTCGTGGGGCCGAACACCGGGGAGCTGTTTTTT
CDR3: CASSPLLVGPNTGELFF
J: TRBJ2-2
size: NA
D: NA
V: TRBV18

DNA: TGTGCCAGCAGCTTAGTAAGGGGGCAGGGGGCAATTTACTTC
CDR3: CASSLVRGQGAIYF
J: TRBJ2-7
size: NA
D: TRBD1
V: TRBV7-2

DNA: TGTGCCAGCAGCCTAAAAGTTGAGGGCTCCCAGCATTTT
CDR3: CASSLKVEGSQHF
J: TRBJ1-5
size: NA
D: NA
V: TRBV7-8

DNA: TGCGCCAGCAGTGACAGGGGGGAGACTGAAGCTTTCTTT
CDR3: CASSDRGETEAFF
J: TRBJ1-1
size: NA
D: TRBD1
V: TRBV5-1

DNA: TGTGCCAGCAGTACGATCGGGGGTGAAGCTTTCTTT
CDR3: CASSTIGGEAFF
J: TRBJ1-1
size: NA
D: NA
V: TRBV2

DNA: TGCGCCAGCAGCGCGGACAGCGAGCAGTACTTC
CDR3: CASSADSEQYF
J: TRBJ2-7
size: once
D: NA
V: TRBV5-1

DNA: TGTGCCAGCAGCCTCAGGACTTTTAGGGCCACAGATACGCAGTATTTT
CDR3: CASSLRTFRATDTQYF
J: TRBJ2-3
size: NA
D: NA
V: TRBV5-5

DNA: TGTGCCAGCAGCCATACCCCTTCTAGCGGGTCGAATGAGCAGTTCTTC
CDR3: CASSHTPSSGSNEQFF
J: TRBJ2-1
size: NA
D: TRBD2
V: TRBV9

DNA: TGTGCCAGTCAAAGGGGGGGCCTCTCCTACAATGAGCAGTTCTTC
CDR3: CASQRGGLSYNEQFF
J: TRBJ2-1
size: NA
D: NA
V: TRBV19

DNA: TGTGCCAGCATCCGGGGGACAGGGTTGTCACCCCTCCACTTT
CDR3: CASIRGTGLSPLHF
J: TRBJ1-6
size: NA
D: TRBD1
V: TRBV7-2

DNA: TGCGCCAGCAGCCAAGATGGAACAGAAGGATATGGCTACACCTTC
CDR3: CASSQDGTEGYGYTF
J: TRBJ1-2
size: NA
D: NA
V: TRBV4-3

DNA: TGCGCCAGCAGCTTGAGGGTCACTGGGACTAGCGATGGGCAGTACTTC
CDR3: CASSLRVTGTSDGQYF
J: TRBJ2-7
size: few
D: TRBD2
V: TRBV5-1

DNA: TGCGCCAGCAGCCCGCAACAGGGTAAGGCCACTGAAGCTTTCTTT
CDR3: CASSPQQGKATEAFF
J: TRBJ1-1
size: few
D: NA
V: TRBV4-1

DNA: TGTGCCAGCAGCTTGGACAGGGGGACTAATTCACCCCTCCACTTT
CDR3: CASSLDRGTNSPLHF
J: TRBJ1-6
size: NA
D: TRBD1
V: TRBV7-2

DNA: TGTGCCAGCAGCTCAAGGACTAGCGGGGGCAACACCGGGGAGCTGTTTTTT
CDR3: CASSSRTSGGNTGELFF
J: TRBJ2-2
size: NA
D: TRBD2
V: TRBV9

DNA: TGTGCCAGCAGCCGGGGGAGCACTGAAGCTTTCTTT
CDR3: CASSRGSTEAFF
J: TRBJ1-1
size: NA
D: NA
V: TRBV5-5

DNA: TGTGCCAGCAGCTTAGGCCACTCAGATACGCAGTATTTT
CDR3: CASSLGHSDTQYF
J: TRBJ2-3
size: NA
D: NA
V: TRBV13

DNA: TGCGCCAGCAGCCCGGGACTAGCGGGGGCTTATGGGACCCAGTACTTC
CDR3: CASSPGLAGAYGTQYF
J: TRBJ2-5
size: NA
D: TRBD2
V: TRBV4-3

DNA: TGCAGTGTCCTAGCGGGGGGGTCGTACTATTTT
CDR3: CSVLAGGSYYF
J: TRBJ2-3
size: NA
D: TRBD2
V: TRBV20-1

DNA: TGTGCCTGGAGTAAGAGGAGCTCCTACGAGCAGTACTTC
CDR3: CAWSKRSSYEQYF
J: TRBJ2-7
size: NA
D: NA
V: TRBV30

DNA: TGCGCCAGCAGCTTGGGAACAGGGGGCGCAGGCAATTCACCCCTCCACTTT
CDR3: CASSLGTGGAGNSPLHF
J: TRBJ1-6
size: NA
D: TRBD1
V: TRBV5-1

DNA: TGTGCCAGCAGCTCTTCCGGGACAGGGGTTTCACCCCTCCACTTT
CDR3: CASSSSGTGVSPLHF
J: TRBJ1-6
size: NA
D: TRBD1
V: TRBV11-3

DNA: TGTGCTAGTGGTTCAGATTGGGTCGCGGTATTACAATACAATGAGCAGTTCTTC
CDR3: CASGSDWVAVLQYNEQFF
J: TRBJ2-1
size: NA
D: NA
V: TRBV12-5

DNA: TGTGCCAGCAGCGCACTGAACAATGAGCAGTTCTTC
CDR3: CASSALNNEQFF
J: TRBJ2-1
size: NA
D: NA
V: TRBV9

DNA: TGTGCCAGCAGTACTCTACCGTCGAACACTGAAGCTTTCTTT
CDR3: CASSTLPSNTEAFF
J: TRBJ1-1
size: NA
D: NA
V: TRBV27

DNA: TGTGCCAGCAGCTTAGATGCTACAACTAATGAAAAACTGTTTTTT
CDR3: CASSLDATTNEKLFF
J: TRBJ1-4
size: NA
D: NA
V: TRBV7-3

DNA: TGTGCCAGCAGCTTGTACGTGGCTGGCGGGTTTCAAGAGACCCAGTACTTC
CDR3: CASSLYVAGGFQETQYF
J: TRBJ2-5
size: NA
D: NA
V: TRBV5-6

DNA: TGTGCCAGCAGCTTAAGGAGGGACAGGGAGGCTAAAGCTTTCTTT
CDR3: CASSLRRDREAKAFF
J: TRBJ1-1
size: NA
D: TRBD1
V: TRBV11-2

DNA: TGTGCCAGCAGCCCAGGGGCAGACACTGAAGCTTTCTTT
CDR3: CASSPGADTEAFF
J: TRBJ1-1
size: NA
D: NA
V: TRBV7-6

DNA: TGCAGCGCTCAGAAGTCCTATGGCTACACCTTC
CDR3: CSAQKSYGYTF
J: TRBJ1-2
size: few
D: NA
V: TRBV29-1

DNA: TGTGCCAGCAGTGACAGGGGCTACGAGCAGTACTTC
CDR3: CASSDRGYEQYF
J: TRBJ2-7
size: NA
D: NA
V: TRBV2

DNA: TGCAGCGTTGAACTTCCGGGACAGGGGAACTACGAGCAGTACTTC
CDR3: CSVELPGQGNYEQYF
J: TRBJ2-7
size: once
D: TRBD1
V: TRBV29-1

DNA: TGTGCCAGCACGAAGCGGATGGGCTATGGCTACACCTTC
CDR3: CASTKRMGYGYTF
J: TRBJ1-2
size: NA
D: NA
V: TRBV6-5

DNA: TGTGCCAGCAGTTCTCCGGGACACCTATTCCACTTT
CDR3: CASSSPGHLFHF
J: TRBJ1-6
size: NA
D: NA
V: TRBV6-5